These 27 T cell receptor beta chains share one sample of origin, sequenced in a study of blood T cell repertoires in COVID-19. Repertoires were generated with immunoSEQ multiplex PCR, while TCRdb's copy carries only in-frame clones and drops some. The sample consists of 90,000 to 100,000 clones, about 81% of them appearing once. Sequences were obtained from peripheral blood. The source of these receptors is a woman in her sixties with acute or convalescent COVID-19.

The V gene is TRBV27, the J gene TRBJ2-1; 15 bases are shared with TRBD2. Losses at the gene ends were 5 bases for V and 10 bases for J; bases not matched to a gene: 6. Germline CDR1 is MNHEY and CDR2 is SMNVEV (reference sequence). The CDR3 has 15 residues. The CDR3 reads CASSPRTSGGVEQFF. In nucleotides, the CDR3 is TGTGCCAGCAGTCCGCGGACTAGCGGGGGGGTCGAGCAGTTCTTC.

J is TRBJ1-5 and V is TRBV30, with D unresolved. This CDR3 is 14 amino acids long. From germline, CDR1 is GTSNPN and CDR2 SVGIG (reference sequence). With 4 bases removed from V and 6 bases from J, the gap between germline ends came to 16 bases. The CDR3 nucleotides read TGTGCCTGGACCAGAGGAGGCGTTGGTCAGCCCCAGCATTTT. It yields the protein CAWTRGGVGQPQHF.

This rearrangement joins TRBV28 to TRBJ2-3; 10 bases align to TRBD2. The trim removed 7 bases at V and 2 bases at J, leaving 18 bases unmatched. The CDR3 extends over 19 amino acids. Germline loops: CDR1 MDHEN, CDR2 SYDVKM. The CDR3: CASILSGSGGIHNTDTQYF. DNA for the CDR3: TGTGCCAGCATTTTGTCGGGTAGCGGGGGGATCCACAACACAGATACGCAGTATTTT.

V is TRBV3-1 (or the pseudogene TRBV3-2) and J is TRBJ1-2; tentative D call: TRBD1 (6 bases). This CDR3 contains 14 residues. V dropped 0 bases and J dropped 7 bases, with 12 bases sitting between them. Germline-derived CDR1 and CDR2 are LGHDT and YNNKEL (reference sequence). The CDR3: CASSQDRGAGGYTF. CDR3 nucleotide sequence: TGTGCCAGCAGCCAAGATCGGGGGGCCGGTGGCTACACCTTC.

This chain joins TRBV4-3 and TRBJ1-4; 11 bases are shared with TRBD1. The V gene end was trimmed by 2 bases and the J gene end by 8 bases; junction bases not matched to a gene: 4. In germline, CDR1 is LGHNA, CDR2 YSLEER. The CDR3 loop spans 15 amino acids. CDR3: CASSQHRTGGEKLFF. The CDR3 DNA reads TGCGCCAGCAGCCAACATAGGACAGGGGGCGAAAAACTGTTTTTT.

The chain is built from TRBV7-9 and TRBJ2-5; D possibly corresponds to TRBD1 (6 bases). The CDR3 has 16 amino acids. The V gene lost 3 bases and the J gene lost 1 base, with 15 bases spanning the gap. Germline V lookup: CDR1 SEHNR, CDR2 FQNEAQ (reference sequence). CDR3 coding DNA: TGTGCCAGCAGCTTGGGGACACAATCTTCCCAAGAGACCCAGTACTTC. This translates into CASSLGTQSSQETQYF. The complete variable domain, with remaining parts taken from reference TRBV7-9 and TRBJ2-5, reads DTGVSQNPRHKITKRGQNVTFRCDPISEHNRLYWYRQTLGQGPEFLTYFQNEAQLEKSRLLSDRFSAERPKGSFSTLEIQRTEQGDSAMYLCASSLGTQSSQETQYFGPGTRLLVL.

The chain employs TRBV6-2 or TRBV6-3 and TRBJ2-3; D not resolved. Germline CDR1 is MNHEY and CDR2 is SVGEGT. Trimming removed 2 bases from V and 0 bases from J, with 9 bases in between. This CDR3 comprises 15 residues. CDR3 loop: CASSYEAGSTDTQYF. DNA of the CDR3: TGTGCCAGCAGTTACGAGGCCGGTAGCACAGATACGCAGTATTTT.

The chain has TRBV7-6 and TRBJ1-1, with D unclear. The CDR3 contains 13 residues. Trimming cost V 1 base and J 1 base, with 4 bases left between them. Germline lookup yields CDR1 SGHVS and CDR2 FNYEAQ. CDR3 in amino acids: CASSLEQNTEAFF. The CDR3 DNA reads as TGTGCCAGCAGCTTAGAACAGAACACTGAAGCTTTCTTT.

CDR3 in DNA: TGTGCCAGCCAATCCGGGACAGGAATCTACAATGAGCAGTTCTTC. The encoded protein is CASQSGTGIYNEQFF. This chain uses TRBV2 with TRBJ2-1; 8 positions agree with TRBD1. CDR1 is SNHLY, CDR2 FYNNEI, per germline. V shed 8 bases, J shed 3 bases, and the junction held 9 bases outside the gene matches. This CDR3 region has 15 residues.

The chain joins TRBV5-1 to TRBJ2-4; D is unresolved. The CDR3 totals 15 residues. The germline V gene encodes CDR1 SGHRS and CDR2 YFSETQ. Trimming pared 3 bases from V and 1 base from J, leaving 11 bases between. In DNA, the CDR3 is TGCGCCAGCAGCTCAGACATACCGGCCAAAAACATTCAGTACTTC. It translates to CASSSDIPAKNIQYF.

The CDR3 reads CASSQGARTYEQYF. As DNA, the CDR3 is TGTGCCAGCAGCCAGGGGGCGCGGACCTACGAGCAGTACTTC. The chain combines TRBV4-2 with TRBJ2-7; a possible D gene is TRBD1 (6 bases). V was clipped by 3 bases and J by 2 bases, with 11 bases between them. The CDR3 length is 14 residues. Germline CDR1 and CDR2: LGHNA and YNFKEQ.

The CDR3 reads CASSPEQGRGNTEAFF. Here the CDR3 DNA reads TGTGCCAGCAGCCCGGAACAGGGAAGGGGTAACACTGAAGCTTTCTTT. The chain is built from TRBV5-8 and TRBJ1-1, with D perhaps TRBD1 (6 bases). Germline CDR1 reads SGHTS; CDR2 reads YDEGEE. V was pared by 4 bases and J by 2 bases, with 18 bases between. The CDR3 runs to 16 residues.

The V and J genes are TRBV6-5 and TRBJ1-2, with D possibly matching TRBD1 (6 bases). Germline loops: CDR1 MNHEY, CDR2 SVGAGI. V gave up 2 bases and J gave up 8 bases, with 15 bases separating them. This CDR3 has 14 residues. DNA of the CDR3: TGTGCCAGCAGTTACGGACAGCAGGTCGACGGCTACACCTTC. Its protein is CASSYGQQVDGYTF.

The chain is built from TRBV4-1 and TRBJ2-7; 11 nucleotides line up with TRBD2. This CDR3 is 17 amino acids long. V lost 2 bases to trimming and J lost 4 bases; unmatched junction nucleotides: 10. Germline CDR1 is MGHRA and CDR2 is YSYEKL. CDR3 DNA sequence: TGCGCCAGCAGCCAATCCCTAGCGGGGGGCGAGGTATACGAGCAGTACTTC. Its protein is CASSQSLAGGEVYEQYF.

The chain has TRBV6-6 and TRBJ1-1; maybe TRBD1 (6 bases). The length of the CDR3 is 14 residues. Germline V lookup: CDR1 MNHNY, CDR2 SVGAGI (reference sequence). V was cut by 6 bases and J by 1 base, with 12 bases left in between. CDR3 loop: CASRQARGNTEAFF. In nucleotides, the CDR3 is TGTGCCAGCAGGCAGGCCAGGGGGAACACTGAAGCTTTCTTT.

This clone was counted only a few times. V usage is TRBV14 and J usage is TRBJ2-1; 7 bases line up with TRBD1. The junction had 18 bases not matched to a gene; V was cut back by 4 bases and J by 15 bases. Germline values: CDR1 SGHDN, CDR2 FVKESK. This CDR3 comprises 15 residues. The chain's CDR3 is CASSPRTGLGSARFF. The CDR3 DNA is TGTGCCAGCAGCCCACGGACAGGTCTGGGATCTGCACGGTTCTTC.

On this clone: Other DNA sequences in this specimen translate into the identical CDR3. The CDR3 is CASSPGQNSNQPQHF. The CDR3 coding sequence is TGTGCCAGCTCACCCGGACAGAATAGCAATCAGCCCCAGCATTTT. This chain connects TRBV18 to TRBJ1-5; D might be TRBD1 (6 bases). CDR1 is KGHSH and CDR2 is LQKENI in the germline V gene. The CDR3 loop spans 15 amino acids. V was cut by 3 bases and J by 0 bases, with 9 bases left in between.

This chain connects TRBV19 to TRBJ2-1; TRBD1 might be the D (6 bases). This CDR3 spans 13 amino acids. V was pared by 4 bases and J by 8 bases, with 12 bases between. Germline CDR1 LNHDA, CDR2 SQIVND (reference sequence). The CDR3 nucleotides are TGTGCCAGTAGTACAGGGGCTAGGGATGAGCAGTTCTTC. As protein: CASSTGARDEQFF.

The genes are TRBV19 and TRBJ2-7, with 7 positions matching TRBD1. The CDR3 runs 16 residues. Germline values: CDR1 LNHDA, CDR2 SQIVND (reference sequence). J was trimmed by 4 bases and V by 7 bases; bases with no gene match: 16. CDR3 in amino acids: CASIGRAGGTQYEQYF. CDR3 bases: TGTGCCAGTATTGGAAGGGCAGGGGGAACTCAATACGAGCAGTACTTC.

This chain joins TRBV3-1 (or the pseudogene TRBV3-2) and TRBJ2-1, with a tentative D call TRBD2 (6 bases). This CDR3 is built from 15 residues. Germline CDR1 LGHDT, CDR2 YNNKEL (reference sequence). Deletions cut 0 bases from V and 8 bases from J, with 14 bases between. The CDR3, as DNA: TGTGCCAGCAGCCAAGATCGAGGCTCGGGGGATGAGCAGTTCTTC. Encoded protein: CASSQDRGSGDEQFF.

This chain links TRBV2 with TRBJ1-3; 9 bases line up with TRBD1. The CDR3 has 14 residues. V was pared by 5 bases and J by 4 bases, with 3 bases of the junction left unmatched. CDR1 is SNHLY, CDR2 FYNNEI, per germline. CDR3: CASSPTGGGNTIYF. CDR3 nucleotide sequence: TGTGCCAGCAGTCCTACAGGGGGCGGAAACACCATATATTTT.

The chain employs TRBV6-5 and TRBJ1-1, with D possibly matching TRBD1 (5 bases). CDR1 MNHEY and CDR2 SVGAGI come from the germline V gene. V was cut by 1 base and J by 4 bases, with 13 bases left in between. The CDR3 covers 15 residues. The CDR3 protein is CASSYWEGLPTEAFF. The CDR3 nucleotides read TGTGCCAGCAGTTACTGGGAGGGGTTGCCCACTGAAGCTTTCTTT.

The rearrangement uses TRBV19 and TRBJ1-2; tentatively, D is TRBD1 (6 bases). This CDR3 is 12 amino acids long. The germline V and J ends were trimmed by 7 bases and 4 bases, with 10 bases remaining between them. The germline V gene has CDR1 LNHDA and CDR2 SQIVND (reference sequence). CDR3 DNA sequence: TGTGCCAGTACCCAGGACAGCTATGGCTACACCTTC. Translating it yields CASTQDSYGYTF.

The chain joins TRBV11-3 to TRBJ1-5; D may be TRBD1 (5 bases). Trimming shortened V by 4 bases and J by 4 bases, and 8 bases separated the two germline ends. The germline V gene has CDR1 SGHNT and CDR2 YENEEA. The CDR3 contains 13 residues. The CDR3 protein is CASSYGQNQPQHF. CDR3 nucleotides: TGTGCCAGCAGCTACGGACAAAATCAGCCCCAGCATTTT.

The J gene is TRBJ1-1, the V gene TRBV4-3; 8 nucleotides agree with TRBD1. Per germline, CDR1 LGHNA and CDR2 YSLEER. There are 15 residues in the CDR3. Trimming at V came to 0 bases and at J to 6 bases, leaving 6 bases not matched to a gene. The chain's CDR3 is CASSQDGYRGAEAFF. CDR3 coding DNA: TGCGCCAGCAGCCAAGATGGGTACAGGGGGGCTGAAGCTTTCTTT.

The chain uses TRBV3-1 (or the pseudogene TRBV3-2) and TRBJ1-5; TRBD1 might be the D (5 bases). The CDR3 contains 15 residues. Trimming cost V 1 base and J 4 bases, with 11 bases left between them. Germline CDR1 is LGHDT and CDR2 is YNNKEL (reference sequence). The CDR3: CASSQAGDRNQPQHF. Here the CDR3 DNA reads TGTGCCAGCAGCCAAGCGGGGGACCGTAATCAGCCCCAGCATTTT.

The CDR3 protein is CASSYGAGNTIYF. CDR3 coding DNA: TGTGCCAGCAGTTACGGGGCGGGAAACACCATATATTTT. J is TRBJ1-3 and V is TRBV6-5; possible D gene TRBD1, 5 bases. With 2 bases removed from V and 4 bases from J, the gap between germline ends came to 6 bases. This CDR3 has 13 amino acids. Germline V gives CDR1 MNHEY, CDR2 SVGAGI.